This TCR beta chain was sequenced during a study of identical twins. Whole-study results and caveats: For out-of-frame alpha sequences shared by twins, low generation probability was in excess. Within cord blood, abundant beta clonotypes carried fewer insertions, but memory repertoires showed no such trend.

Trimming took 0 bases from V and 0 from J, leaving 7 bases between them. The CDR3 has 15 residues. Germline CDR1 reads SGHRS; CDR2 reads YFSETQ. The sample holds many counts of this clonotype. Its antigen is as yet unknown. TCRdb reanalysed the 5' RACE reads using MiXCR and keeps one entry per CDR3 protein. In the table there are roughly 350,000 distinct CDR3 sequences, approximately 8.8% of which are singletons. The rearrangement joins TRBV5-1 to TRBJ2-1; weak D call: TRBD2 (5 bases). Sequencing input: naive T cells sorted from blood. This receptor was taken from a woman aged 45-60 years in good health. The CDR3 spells CASSLERSSYNEQFF. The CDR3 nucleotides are TGCGCCAGCAGCTTGGAGCGGAGCTCCTACAATGAGCAGTTCTTC.